This T cell receptor (beta chain) was obtained from a study of cytomegalovirus exposure and HLA in healthy donors (dated by TCRdb to about 2017). Broadly, across the study: An earlier analysis of roughly 630 of the donors reported more than 250 Gb of sequence data and roughly 110 million unique TCR beta sequences from roughly 200 million T cells. Around 320 gigabases of sequencing data and 70 million to 85 million unique TCR sequences were included in an early release covering 550 to 800 HLA-typed donors. Among the roughly 370 genotyped donors, 75% to 90% belonged to the genetic ancestry cluster associated with self-reported Caucasian donors. The aim of the study was to test whether cataloging public T cell receptors could identify signatures of past pathogen exposure. The study profiled the T cell repertoires of some 610 subjects by immunosequencing and related them to cytomegalovirus serostatus. Besides the first cohort of 666 subjects, a separate validation cohort made up of 120 different subjects was used. The study combined high-throughput TCR immunosequencing, statistical association of individual TCRs with disease status, and machine learning to predict cytomegalovirus infection status. In a later analysis, previously published TCR beta repertoires from some 640 donors were re-analyzed and high-resolution HLA genotyping was added so that TCR occurrence patterns could be studied. In the later analysis, no new phenotypic data were used to find candidate immune exposures; instead, reliance was placed on TCR beta sequences and their occurrence across donors. To decide whether each TCR beta V gene segment behaved as functional or pseudogenic, an earlier analysis of some 600 of the donors relied on high-throughput TCR beta sequencing. Alongside the repertoire data, information on donor age, sex, ethnicity and CMV serostatus was compiled. In a later genetic analysis, genome-wide SNP genotypes for about 65% of the roughly 670 donors were used, and that subset was treated as a discovery cohort. Every discovery cohort repertoire had been produced on one sequencing platform. HLA typing covered class I and class II loci at four-digit resolution. Typing coverage varied by locus: roughly 629-640 donors for A, B, C, DRB1 and DQB1; 500 to 550 for DQA1; about 600 for DPA1; more than 450 for DPB1. A handful of DR-DQ haplotypes were handled as single units for association and clustering because linkage in the cohort was strong. Across 398 genotyped donors of the cohort, an average of 235,054 unique TCR beta nucleotide sequences per donor were sequenced, and about a sixth of those sequences were non-productive.

The junction carries 16 bases between V and J, which are trimmed by 1 base and 1 base respectively. Its CDR3 holds 17 amino acids, cysteine through phenylalanine. Only CDR3 DNA remains: 51 bases, in frame from the first base. This clone was observed a few times. Its antigen is still unknown. No much larger clone exists at a distance of one base, and base qualities are not known. The cohort comprised approximately 700 healthy bone marrow donors. Cohort members were all nominally healthy when sampled, although unrecorded immune exposures were likely present. The donor tested CMV seronegative and was one of the 352 seronegative cohort members. A peripheral blood sample was collected from each donor, and TCR beta sequencing was performed on peripheral blood mononuclear cells. The Qiagen DNeasy Blood Extraction Kit was used to extract genomic DNA from the blood cell samples. Library creation used the immunoSEQ multiplex PCR assay. A mixture of 60 forward primers for TCR Vbeta segments and 13 reverse primers for TCR Jbeta segments was used in the multiplex PCR. The CDR3 region of rearranged TCR beta genes was amplified from genomic DNA by a multiplex PCR assay. On the Illumina HiSeq System, the amplified TCR beta libraries were sequenced as 87-base-pair reads. Concerning the study's data processing: In a later analysis, about 80 million unique TCR beta chains were counted across the approximately 640 repertoires, and roughly 11 million of these chains were shared by at least two donors. To remove PCR and sequencing errors, raw reads were error-corrected and collapsed into unique sequences using a nearest-neighbor algorithm that merged closely related sequences. CDR3 sequences were aligned to IMGT reference sequences to assign V, D and J gene segments. For a sequence to be retained, at least a six-nucleotide match to both a V gene segment and a J gene segment was required. Rearrangements were classified as productive when the CDR3 lacked stop codons and remained in frame with V and J, and all other rearrangements were classified as non-productive. CDR3 was defined by IMGT convention, running from the second conserved V-encoded cysteine to the conserved J-encoded phenylalanine. In an earlier analysis of roughly 610 of the donors, sequences lacking an unambiguous match to a single V gene segment were excluded. In an earlier analysis of some 590 of the donors, a V segment was called functional when productive rearrangements were above 56.7%, and segregating when the standard deviation between donors exceeded 5%. A statistical classification framework was built to diagnose cytomegalovirus status from the catalog of TCR beta chain sequences. V and J gene assignment, in a later analysis, came from comparing TCR nucleotide sequences with IMGT/GENE-DB human TR gene sequences. Using the TCRdist pipeline, a later analysis assigned CDR3 sequences along with most-parsimonious VDJ recombination scenarios. In a later analysis, each TCR beta chain was defined by its CDR3 amino acid sequence together with its V-gene family, and reads lacking a unique V-gene family were excluded. To address suspected cross-contamination and a sequencing artifact, a later analysis removed over 500 highly shared, low-generation-probability nucleotide sequences. In a later analysis, a clonal expansion index was calculated for each public chain from normalized within-repertoire ranks of inferred template counts. In a later analysis, generation probabilities were computed using a VDJ recombination model fitted to out-of-frame rearrangements, and the results were checked against IGoR. In a later analysis, TCR-TCR, TCR-HLA and TCR-CMV co-occurrence was scored with hypergeometric tests, and a repertoire-size bias correction was applied to TCR pairs. To estimate false discovery rates, a later analysis permuted the HLA or CMV assignments 20 times. In a later analysis, co-occurring TCRs were grouped using DBSCAN, with TCRdist sequence similarity added in when clustering inside HLA-allele-positive subsets. Co-occurrence clustering excluded repertoires with fewer than 30,000 or more than 120,000 public chains, plus five with anomalous nucleotide sharing. TCRdb provides this immuneACCESS table in a form limited to in-frame rearrangements. Some clones are lacking; in checked studies, under half of them reflect an unresolved V gene, and why the rest are absent is not known. That table supplies the V and J calls and clone size; D and trimming were determined from the DNA. The sample table shows 90,000 to 110,000 clones, and around 70% are seen once. Approximately 1.2% of the sample is taken by the ten largest.

What the work shows at the level of the full study, not this receptor alone: A cluster of highly shared sequence variants was judged likely to represent a technical artifact of the sequencing pipeline. Compared with the roughly 670-donor mean, donors in an Asian-associated ancestry cluster had fewer N-insertions in productive TCRs, according to a later genetic analysis. Roughly uniform sequencing depth across donors was assumed in presence/absence analyses, although this assumption may not hold. In vitro tests confirmed that a few of the cytomegalovirus-associated TCR beta chains recognize cytomegalovirus antigens. The only immune exposure information available for the cohort was CMV serostatus. Across donors, most TCR sequences were observed very rarely, whereas some public TCRs were present in many individuals. In a later analysis, some 18,000 TCR beta sequences were associated with specific HLA alleles at a false discovery rate of 0.05. In this cohort, only TCR beta chains were sequenced, and detectable features were limited by the absence of alpha or paired-chain data. The authors suggested that the approach could potentially be extended to other disease states and immunological phenotypes. Fewer than 20 rarely observed V segments, including chromosome 9 orphons, were excluded from the earlier analysis of approximately 600 of the donors because counts were too low. Correlated functional status among segregating V segments might be attributable to linkage disequilibrium, but an unknown experimental factor could not be ruled out. An earlier analysis of around 500 of the donors showed that most TCR beta V segments appeared in productive rearrangements either about 87% or about 30% of the time, which broadly matched IMGT annotations. When HLA alleles, especially DR and DQ, strongly co-occurred, TCR associations were difficult to assign to individual alleles. A total of 164 TCR beta chains were listed by the study as associated with cytomegalovirus. Because some donors lacked HLA typing at each locus, the association tests relied only on the typed subset. A later analysis reported that several top co-occurrence clusters appeared linked to parvovirus B19, influenza, CMV and Epstein-Barr virus. An association between a missense DCLRE1C variant and V-gene and J-gene trimming of TCR beta chains was found in a later genetic analysis and replicated in an independent cohort. According to a later analysis, TCR association rates differed among HLA loci, with DRB1 alleles showing the most associated TCRs and HLA-C alleles showing the fewest. Compared with equally common non-associated chains, HLA-associated TCR beta chains in a later analysis were more clonally expanded and had lower generation probabilities. Some IMGT-functional V segments, including TRBV6-2 and TRBV6-3, could not be told apart with the 87-base-pair reads, so those segments were excluded. Most CMV-associated TCR beta chains appeared to be HLA-restricted in a later analysis, and the HLA associations seemed to be driven largely by CMV exposure. The classifier was reported to diagnose cytomegalovirus status with high specificity and sensitivity in both the original cohort and the validation cohort. A further reported finding was that TCR beta sequences accurately predicted the HLA-A and HLA-B alleles for most subjects in the first cohort.

Sequenced material: PBMCs. The sequence is built from TRBV23-1 and TRBJ1-1; the D gene is unclear. TRBV23-1 is flagged as an ORF with uncertain function. The clonotype was recovered from a man aged 40-49 years in good health and CMV-seronegative. The DNA sequence is given as TGCGCCAGCAGTCAATATACCCCATCCAACAGGAACACTGAAGCTTTCTTT. This codes for CASSQYTPSNRNTEAFF.